Below are 27 T cell receptor beta chains sequenced from a single sample in a study of T cells in Graves' hyperthyroidism and ophthalmopathy. Template material for amplifying TCR beta CDR3 regions consisted of RNA transcripts. The TCR CDR3 was amplified in a first-round RT-PCR using the HTBI primer set. Each CDR3 protein is one row after TCRdb ran MiXCR on the multiplex PCR reads. This table has approximately 520,000 distinct CDR3 sequences, 20% to 25% appearing once. Source material: blood. The receptors originated from a man between 18 and 29 years old with Graves' hyperthyroidism.

This clonotype appeared many times. The chain is built from TRBV18 and TRBJ2-5, with D possibly being TRBD2 (6 bases). V was trimmed by 3 bases and J by 5 bases, leaving 13 bases between them. CDR1 KGHSH and CDR2 LQKENI come from the germline V gene. This CDR3 has 14 amino acids. Here the CDR3 reads CASSPRSGVETQYF. The CDR3 coding sequence is TGTGCCAGCTCACCTCGGTCGGGGGTCGAGACCCAGTACTTC.

This clonotype was seen only once. The chain links TRBV12-3 or TRBV12-4 to TRBJ1-1; no definite D call. This CDR3 contains 12 residues. V lost 0 bases to trimming and J lost 11 bases, with 10 bases between them. For the CDR3, the DNA is TGTGCCAGCAGTTTAGCGCGGGGTGAGGCTTTCTTT. Translating it yields CASSLARGEAFF.

This clonotype was seen repeatedly, ten times or more. The V gene is TRBV7-9, the J gene TRBJ2-5; TRBD1 is a possible D gene (5 bases). From germline, CDR1 is SEHNR and CDR2 FQNEAQ (reference sequence). This CDR3 has 14 residues. Trimming took off 3 bases at V and 2 bases at J, with 10 bases between the two ends. For the CDR3, the DNA is TGTGCCAGCAGCTTGGGGCAAAAACAAGAGACCCAGTACTTC. Its translation is CASSLGQKQETQYF.

This clonotype has at least ten counts. The rearrangement joins TRBV28 to TRBJ2-7, with 8 bases aligning to TRBD1. Per germline, CDR1 MDHEN and CDR2 SYDVKM. The CDR3 totals 16 residues. The ends lost 4 bases at V and 3 bases at J; junction bases unmatched: 11. The CDR3 nucleotides are TGTGCCAGCAGTTCTCCCGGGCCGACAGGGGACTACGAGCAGTACTTC. Translated: CASSSPGPTGDYEQYF.

The CDR3 bases are TGTGCCAGCAGTCTCCTGGTCCCAAATCTAAATCAGCCCCAGCATTTT. Translated: CASSLLVPNLNQPQHF. The chain uses TRBV12-3 or TRBV12-4 and TRBJ1-5; D not resolved. V lost 5 bases to trimming and J lost 4 bases, with 18 bases between them. The CDR3 spans 16 residues.

This clonotype was picked up many times. The V call is TRBV6-1, the J call TRBJ1-3; D is perhaps TRBD1 (5 bases). The V end was cut by 0 bases, the J end by 4 bases, with 10 bases between. CDR1 and CDR2 (germline): MNHNS, SASEGT. CDR3 size: 15 residues. The CDR3 reads CASSEAGGSGNTIYF. Written as DNA, the CDR3 is TGTGCCAGCAGTGAAGCTGGGGGGTCAGGAAACACCATATATTTT.

This clonotype was seen ten or more times. This sequence joins TRBV6-1 and TRBJ2-7; 10 bases fit TRBD1. J was trimmed by 4 bases and V by 6 bases; bases with no gene match: 9. Germline V gene sequence: CDR1 MNHNS, CDR2 SASEGT. The CDR3 is 15 amino acids. The CDR3 protein is CASRSRDRGWYEQYF. CDR3 bases: TGTGCCAGCAGATCCCGGGACAGGGGATGGTACGAGCAGTACTTC.

CDR3 in amino acids: CASSLIWSTGELFF. CDR3 coding DNA: TGTGCCAGCAGCTTAATATGGTCGACCGGGGAGCTGTTTTTT. The chain employs TRBV7-2 and TRBJ2-2; D is unresolved. This CDR3 has 14 amino acids. Germline lookup yields CDR1 SGHTA and CDR2 FQGNSA. Deletions cut 2 bases from V and 5 bases from J, with 9 bases between.

The gene calls are TRBV3-1 and TRBJ1-1; D is ambiguous. This CDR3 has 13 amino acids. CDR1 and CDR2 from the germline V gene are LGHDT and YNNKEL (reference sequence). V shed 1 base and J shed 5 bases, with 8 bases lying between them. The CDR3 DNA reads as TGTGCCAGCAGCCAAGGGGCCAGGACTGAAGCTTTCTTT. This codes for CASSQGARTEAFF. Using reference TRBV3-1 and TRBJ1-1 for the parts outside the CDR3, the full variable domain is DTAVSQTPKYLVTQMGNDKSIKCEQNLGHDTMYWYKQDSKKFLKIMFSYNNKELIINETVPNRFSPKSPDKAHLNLHINSLELGDSAVYFCASSQGARTEAFFGQGTRLTVV.

This clonotype was observed at least ten times. This chain connects TRBV5-1 to TRBJ2-5; tentatively, D is TRBD1 (5 bases). Between the trimmed V and J ends, which lost 4 bases and 4 bases, there was a span of 11 bases. This CDR3 is built from 13 residues. The germline CDR1 and CDR2 sequences are SGHRS and YFSETQ. This CDR3 is CASSPTQGETQYF. CDR3 bases: TGCGCCAGCAGCCCAACGCAGGGAGAGACCCAGTACTTC.

CDR3 protein: CASSPRDSSGGYTF. In DNA, the CDR3 is TGTGCCAGCAGCCCCAGGGACAGCTCGGGGGGCTACACCTTC. The V gene is TRBV12-3 or TRBV12-4, the J gene TRBJ1-2; 7 bases map to TRBD1. The CDR3 is 14 amino acids. The ends lost 6 bases at V and 8 bases at J; junction bases unmatched: 12.

There are many counts of this clonotype. V and J are TRBV7-6 and TRBJ1-1, with D unclear. CDR3 length equals 16 residues. V was pared by 4 bases and J by 3 bases, with 18 bases between. The germline V gene encodes CDR1 SGHVS and CDR2 FNYEAQ. The CDR3 region is CASSSNGGSLHTEAFF. CDR3 DNA sequence: TGTGCCAGCAGCTCCAACGGAGGGTCCTTGCACACTGAAGCTTTCTTT.

This clonotype has more than one count but fewer than ten. This CDR3 reads CASTPDTHTQPQHF. The CDR3, as DNA: TGTGCCAGCACACCGGACACTCATACTCAGCCCCAGCATTTT. V usage is TRBV12-3 or TRBV12-4 and J usage is TRBJ1-5; TRBD1 is a possible D gene (5 bases). The CDR3 loop spans 14 amino acids. Deletions cut 7 bases from V and 6 bases from J, with 16 bases between.

This clonotype was seen at least ten times. The V and J genes are TRBV2 and TRBJ2-7; tentative D call: TRBD1 (6 bases). The CDR3 covers 16 residues. Germline V lookup: CDR1 SNHLY, CDR2 FYNNEI. Trimming cost V 6 bases and J 2 bases, with 20 bases left between them. The CDR3 here is CASRGLRDKSPYEQYF. The CDR3, as DNA: TGTGCCAGCAGGGGTCTCCGGGACAAATCCCCCTACGAGCAGTACTTC.

This clonotype showed up many times. V is TRBV25-1 and J is TRBJ1-3, with D perhaps matching TRBD1 (5 bases). The V and J ends lost 1 base and 6 bases respectively, with 10 bases between them. The length of the CDR3 is 14 residues. Germline V CDR1 and CDR2: MGHDK, SYGVNS. The CDR3 bases are TGTGCCAGCAGTGAATTGGGGACCGCAAACACCATATATTTT. It codes for CASSELGTANTIYF.

In this sample, this clonotype turned up many times. The chain couples TRBV12-3 or TRBV12-4 to TRBJ1-1; 7 bases are a match to TRBD1. The CDR3 covers 15 residues. V dropped 5 bases and J dropped 0; count of bases not matched to a gene: 6. CDR3 amino acids: CASSHRGPMNTEAFF. CDR3 DNA sequence: TGTGCCAGCAGTCACAGGGGTCCCATGAACACTGAAGCTTTCTTT.

This clonotype was detected many times. The J gene is TRBJ1-2, the V gene TRBV24-1; TRBD1 might be the D (5 bases). Germline CDR1 reads KGHDR; CDR2 reads SFDVKD. V lost 9 bases and J lost 7, with 11 bases in between. This CDR3 has 11 residues. The CDR3 loop is CATADRAGYTF. The CDR3 nucleotides read TGTGCCACCGCTGACAGAGCTGGCTACACCTTC.

This clonotype was counted ten times or more. This chain uses TRBV28 with TRBJ2-2; 7 nucleotides line up with TRBD1. Per the germline V gene, CDR1 is MDHEN and CDR2 is SYDVKM. The CDR3 totals 15 residues. The J segment lost 7 bases and the V segment lost 7 bases, leaving 12 bases of the junction unmatched. The CDR3 sequence is CASTGRRGSNGELFF. CDR3 DNA: TGTGCCAGCACGGGACGCAGGGGGAGTAACGGGGAGCTGTTTTTT.

This clonotype was seen ten or more times. The CDR3 sequence is CASSLWGGGSNQPQHF. In nucleotides, the CDR3 is TGTGCCAGCAGTTTATGGGGGGGGGGATCCAATCAGCCCCAGCATTTT. The chain combines TRBV12-3 or TRBV12-4 with TRBJ1-5; maybe TRBD1 (5 bases). The ends were cut back, 2 bases at V and 3 bases at J, with 14 bases in the middle. This CDR3 spans 16 amino acids.

This clonotype was seen a few times. A read error may account for a junction end that differs from germline. The chain links TRBV19 to TRBJ1-2; 7 positions agree with TRBD1. CDR1 is LNHDA, CDR2 SQIVND, per germline (reference sequence). The CDR3 loop spans 17 amino acids. CDR3 amino acids: CASSIDRRDSFNYGHTF. The CDR3 nucleotides are TGTGCCAGTAGTATAGACCGCCGGGACAGCTTTAACTATGGCCACACCTTC.

A word on this clonotype: A junction end diverges from the germline sequence, so it may reflect a read error. This chain joins TRBV7-8 and TRBJ2-5; 10 bases match TRBD1. Germline V lookup: CDR1 SGHVS, CDR2 FQNEAQ. There are 16 residues in the CDR3. The CDR3 here is CASSLAGGTGARTKYF. The CDR3 DNA follows: TGTGCCAGCAGCTTAGCTGGCGGGACAGGGGCCAGGACCAAGTACTTC.

The CDR3 bases are TGTGCCAGCAGTCCCGGGACGGACAGATACGAGCAGTACTTC. It yields the protein CASSPGTDRYEQYF. The chain has TRBV6-1 and TRBJ2-7; the D gene is possibly TRBD1 (6 bases). The germline V gene has CDR1 MNHNS and CDR2 SASEGT. The V and J ends lost 5 bases and 4 bases respectively, with 15 bases between them. There are 14 residues in the CDR3.

The sample holds many counts of this clonotype. The chain is built from TRBV10-1 and TRBJ1-1, with D perhaps matching TRBD1 (5 bases). V dropped 6 bases and J dropped 1 base, with 15 bases sitting between them. Germline V lookup: CDR1 WNHNN, CDR2 SYGVQD (reference sequence). There are 15 residues in the CDR3. The CDR3 nucleotides are TGCGCCAGCAGCGCAAGCAGGGATGGGAACACTGAAGCTTTCTTT. This codes for CASSASRDGNTEAFF.

This clonotype was counted at least ten times. CDR3 DNA: TGCAGTGCTAGACCAGGGGCGTTATTGGGGGCTTTCTTT. Its translation is CSARPGALLGAFF. This rearrangement joins TRBV20-1 to TRBJ1-1; weak D call: TRBD1 (6 bases). CDR3 length equals 13 residues. The V gene lost 2 bases and the J gene lost 11 bases, with 18 bases spanning the gap. Germline loops: CDR1 DFQATT, CDR2 SNEGSKA (reference sequence).

The chain's CDR3 is CASSQTPTGELFF. CDR3 nucleotide sequence: TGTGCCAGCAGCCAAACCCCAACCGGGGAGCTGTTTTTT. The chain recombines TRBV4-2 with TRBJ2-2; unclear D gene. Germline V lookup: CDR1 LGHNA, CDR2 YNFKEQ. Trimming took 2 bases from V and 5 from J, leaving 6 bases between them. The CDR3 extends over 13 amino acids.

This clonotype was detected ten times or more. The rearrangement joins TRBV5-1 to TRBJ1-1, with D uncertain. The CDR3 has 13 residues. The germline gives CDR1 SGHRS, CDR2 YFSETQ. V lost 0 bases, J lost 6 bases, and 9 bases lay in between. The CDR3 here is CASSLEAVSEAFF. The CDR3 nucleotides are TGCGCCAGCAGCTTGGAAGCGGTCTCTGAAGCTTTCTTT.

This clonotype was seen repeatedly, ten times or more. The chain uses TRBV6-2 or TRBV6-3 and TRBJ1-1; 7 bases match TRBD1. The trim removed 2 bases at V and 10 bases at J, leaving 7 bases unmatched. The CDR3 totals 13 residues. The V gene's germline CDR1 is MNHEY and CDR2 SVGEGT. CDR3 sequence (DNA): TGTGCCAGCAGTTACAATGGCAGGGGGAGAGCTTTCTTT. Protein product: CASSYNGRGRAFF.